These T cell receptor beta chains were read from a single sample in a study of blood T cell repertoires in COVID-19. Repertoires were generated with immunoSEQ multiplex PCR, while TCRdb's copy carries only in-frame clones and drops some. The table records some 260,000 clones, approximately 90% of them present only once. The sequenced material came from PBMCs or T cells enriched from blood (not recorded which). The receptors originated from a woman in her thirties with acute COVID-19. CDR3s include the opening cysteine and the closing phenylalanine or tryptophan. Fields, in order: V gene, D gene, J gene, clone size, CDR3 protein, CDR3 DNA. The D gene is left open where the match is weak. The size entry is marked missing in some rows and otherwise reads once, few, many or a size class.

V gene: TRBV5-1
D gene: TRBD2
J gene: TRBJ2-3
clone size: NA
CDR3 protein: CASSLGSGRADTQYF
CDR3 DNA: TGCGCCAGCAGCTTGGGTAGCGGGAGGGCAGATACGCAGTATTTT

V gene: TRBV9
D gene: TRBD2
J gene: TRBJ2-7
clone size: NA
CDR3 protein: CASSLEAGGIGEQYF
CDR3 DNA: TGTGCCAGCAGCCTAGAAGCGGGAGGGATTGGCGAGCAGTACTTC

V gene: TRBV19
D gene: NA
J gene: TRBJ2-1
clone size: NA
CDR3 protein: CASSSTWVEANEQFF
CDR3 DNA: TGTGCCAGTAGCTCGACTTGGGTGGAGGCGAATGAGCAGTTCTTC

V gene: TRBV2
D gene: NA
J gene: TRBJ2-5
clone size: NA
CDR3 protein: CATPAGGQETQYF
CDR3 DNA: TGTGCCACCCCGGCCGGGGGCCAAGAGACCCAGTACTTC

V gene: TRBV6-2/TRBV6-3
D gene: TRBD2
J gene: TRBJ2-3
clone size: NA
CDR3 protein: CASSGYPSGRAGDTQYF
CDR3 DNA: TGTGCCAGCAGCGGATACCCCAGCGGGAGGGCAGGTGATACGCAGTATTTT

V gene: TRBV10-1
D gene: NA
J gene: TRBJ2-2
clone size: NA
CDR3 protein: CASTEVRDTGELFF
CDR3 DNA: TGCGCCAGCACGGAGGTGCGGGACACCGGGGAGCTGTTTTTT

V gene: TRBV23-1
D gene: NA
J gene: TRBJ2-3
clone size: once
CDR3 protein: CASLPQRIGNTQYF
CDR3 DNA: TGCGCCAGCCTTCCCCAGAGGATAGGAAATACGCAGTATTTT

V gene: TRBV10-3
D gene: TRBD1
J gene: TRBJ2-7
clone size: NA
CDR3 protein: CAISAAGTGGHEQYF
CDR3 DNA: TGTGCCATCAGTGCCGCTGGGACAGGGGGCCACGAGCAGTACTTC

V gene: TRBV5-8
D gene: NA
J gene: TRBJ1-3
clone size: once
CDR3 protein: CASSIRVRGNTIYF
CDR3 DNA: TGTGCCAGCAGCATCCGGGTGAGGGGAAACACCATATATTTT

V gene: TRBV28
D gene: NA
J gene: TRBJ1-2
clone size: NA
CDR3 protein: CASSPPSTQGHYGYTF
CDR3 DNA: TGTGCCAGCAGTCCCCCCTCAACACAGGGACACTATGGCTACACCTTC

V gene: TRBV6-5
D gene: NA
J gene: TRBJ1-5
clone size: NA
CDR3 protein: CASSPTGEGQPQHF
CDR3 DNA: TGTGCCAGCAGTCCGACAGGAGAAGGGCAGCCCCAGCATTTT

V gene: TRBV5-4
D gene: TRBD1
J gene: TRBJ2-1
clone size: NA
CDR3 protein: CASSLGGTGAYNEQFF
CDR3 DNA: TGTGCCAGCAGCTTGGGCGGGACAGGGGCCTACAATGAGCAGTTCTTC

V gene: TRBV7-8
D gene: NA
J gene: TRBJ1-5
clone size: NA
CDR3 protein: CATSPGYSNQPQHF
CDR3 DNA: TGTGCCACCTCGCCAGGATATAGCAATCAGCCCCAGCATTTT

V gene: TRBV6-2/TRBV6-3
D gene: NA
J gene: TRBJ1-1
clone size: NA
CDR3 protein: CASSYGTQNTEAFF
CDR3 DNA: TGTGCCAGCAGTTACGGGACACAGAACACTGAAGCTTTCTTT

V gene: TRBV28
D gene: TRBD1
J gene: TRBJ2-3
clone size: NA
CDR3 protein: CASSFSGQRSTDTQYF
CDR3 DNA: TGTGCCAGCAGTTTCTCGGGACAGCGGTCAACAGATACGCAGTATTTT

V gene: TRBV28
D gene: NA
J gene: TRBJ2-7
clone size: NA
CDR3 protein: CASSYGYYEQYF
CDR3 DNA: TGTGCCAGCAGTTACGGGTACTACGAGCAGTACTTC

V gene: TRBV28
D gene: NA
J gene: TRBJ2-1
clone size: NA
CDR3 protein: CASSPQGGVNEQFF
CDR3 DNA: TGTGCCAGCAGTCCCCAAGGAGGGGTAAATGAGCAGTTCTTC

V gene: TRBV28
D gene: TRBD1
J gene: TRBJ1-3
clone size: NA
CDR3 protein: CASSPDRGGNTIYF
CDR3 DNA: TGTGCCAGCAGCCCCGACAGGGGAGGAAACACCATATATTTT

V gene: TRBV7-8
D gene: TRBD1
J gene: TRBJ2-7
clone size: NA
CDR3 protein: CASSLGAGGYEQYF
CDR3 DNA: TGTGCCAGCAGCTTAGGGGCAGGGGGATACGAGCAGTACTTC